Listed below are T cell receptor beta chains from one sample, sequenced in a study of T cells in localized non-small cell lung cancer. Generated by immunoSEQ multiplex PCR, the TCRdb table keeps only in-frame clones and is missing some. The sample yields some 71,000 clones, almost 85% seen once. The material was peripheral blood, obtained before any cancer treatment. The receptors stem from a female donor of 60 years or more with stage I lung adenocarcinoma. The CDR3 runs from the conserved cysteine through the conserved F or W. Fields, in order: clone size, V gene, J gene, D gene, CDR3 protein, CDR3 DNA. A D gene is named only where the DNA matches it firmly. Size values are once, few and many counts, or a class for expanded clones, and some rows have none.

abundance: few; v_gene: TRBV7-3; j_gene: TRBJ2-7; d_gene: TRBD1; CDR3aa: CASSLGGTGGSNEQYF; CDR3nt: TGTGCCAGCAGCCTAGGAGGGACAGGGGGCTCGAACGAGCAGTACTTC
abundance: .; v_gene: TRBV5-1; j_gene: TRBJ2-5; d_gene: TRBD1; CDR3aa: CASRGTGASQETQYF; CDR3nt: TGCGCCAGCCGGGGGACAGGGGCCTCACAAGAGACCCAGTACTTC
abundance: .; v_gene: TRBV11-2; j_gene: TRBJ1-1; d_gene: .; CDR3aa: CASSFIQSRLLAFF; CDR3nt: TGTGCCAGCAGCTTCATTCAGTCCAGGCTCTTGGCTTTCTTT
abundance: .; v_gene: TRBV6-5; j_gene: TRBJ2-7; d_gene: .; CDR3aa: CASTTGGASYEQYF; CDR3nt: TGTGCCAGCACCACCGGGGGAGCCTCCTACGAGCAGTACTTC
abundance: .; v_gene: TRBV6-5; j_gene: TRBJ2-7; d_gene: TRBD1; CDR3aa: CASSQDRTYSYEQYF; CDR3nt: TGTGCCAGCAGTCAGGACAGGACCTATTCCTACGAGCAGTACTTC
abundance: .; v_gene: TRBV6-4; j_gene: TRBJ2-2; d_gene: TRBD2; CDR3aa: CASSEGVLAGVGELFF; CDR3nt: TGTGCCAGCAGTGAGGGCGTGCTAGCGGGAGTCGGGGAGCTGTTTTTT
abundance: .; v_gene: TRBV2; j_gene: TRBJ1-4; d_gene: .; CDR3aa: CASSEIQREWLFF; CDR3nt: TGTGCCAGCAGCGAGATTCAGCGAGAATGGCTGTTTTTT
abundance: .; v_gene: TRBV29-1; j_gene: TRBJ1-4; d_gene: .; CDR3aa: CSAGYNEKLFF; CDR3nt: TGCAGCGCGGGGTACAATGAAAAACTGTTTTTT
abundance: once; v_gene: TRBV7-9; j_gene: TRBJ2-7; d_gene: TRBD1; CDR3aa: CASQRGQGAYEQYF; CDR3nt: TGTGCCAGCCAGAGGGGACAGGGGGCTTACGAGCAGTACTTC
abundance: .; v_gene: TRBV25-1; j_gene: TRBJ2-1; d_gene: .; CDR3aa: CASSENYEGNEQFF; CDR3nt: TGTGCCAGCAGTGAAAATTATGAGGGCAATGAGCAGTTCTTC
abundance: .; v_gene: TRBV19; j_gene: TRBJ1-5; d_gene: .; CDR3aa: CASSPPSGTDHQPQHF; CDR3nt: TGTGCCAGTAGTCCTCCCAGCGGGACGGACCATCAGCCCCAGCATTTT
abundance: .; v_gene: TRBV6-1; j_gene: TRBJ2-1; d_gene: .; CDR3aa: CASSEALRRDNEQFF; CDR3nt: TGTGCCAGCAGTGAAGCGCTTCGTCGAGACAATGAGCAGTTCTTC
abundance: .; v_gene: TRBV6-5; j_gene: TRBJ2-7; d_gene: .; CDR3aa: CASSLRDEQYF; CDR3nt: TGTGCCAGCAGTCTCAGGGACGAGCAGTACTTC
abundance: .; v_gene: TRBV21-1; j_gene: TRBJ2-1; d_gene: .; CDR3aa: CASSKEPGRREQFF; CDR3nt: TGTGCCAGCAGCAAAGAACCGGGGAGGCGGGAGCAGTTCTTC
abundance: .; v_gene: TRBV18; j_gene: TRBJ1-1; d_gene: .; CDR3aa: CASSPGTTGESAFF; CDR3nt: TGTGCCAGCTCACCGGGCACGACGGGGGAGTCGGCTTTCTTT
abundance: once; v_gene: TRBV6-1; j_gene: TRBJ1-1; d_gene: TRBD1; CDR3aa: CASSVTTGGYTEAFF; CDR3nt: TGTGCCAGCAGTGTTACAACAGGGGGCTACACTGAAGCTTTCTTT
abundance: .; v_gene: TRBV5-4; j_gene: TRBJ2-3; d_gene: TRBD2; CDR3aa: CASSLNGGGRTDTQYF; CDR3nt: TGTGCCAGCAGCTTAAATGGCGGGGGACGCACAGATACGCAGTATTTT
abundance: .; v_gene: TRBV5-4; j_gene: TRBJ2-7; d_gene: TRBD2; CDR3aa: CASSLAAGGLNEQYF; CDR3nt: TGTGCCAGCAGCTTGGCCGCGGGGGGCCTCAACGAGCAGTACTTC
abundance: .; v_gene: TRBV6-1; j_gene: TRBJ2-7; d_gene: TRBD1; CDR3aa: CASSEPPTRQGRLAQQYF; CDR3nt: TGTGCCAGCAGTGAGCCCCCAACTCGACAGGGGAGGTTAGCGCAGCAGTACTTC
abundance: .; v_gene: TRBV10-3; j_gene: TRBJ1-5; d_gene: .; CDR3aa: CAISDSVDSNQPQHF; CDR3nt: TGTGCCATCAGTGATTCAGTGGATAGCAATCAGCCCCAGCATTTT
abundance: .; v_gene: TRBV6-5; j_gene: TRBJ1-1; d_gene: TRBD1; CDR3aa: CASKTGVGEAFF; CDR3nt: TGTGCCAGCAAAACAGGGGTGGGTGAAGCTTTCTTT
abundance: .; v_gene: TRBV5-3; j_gene: TRBJ2-1; d_gene: .; CDR3aa: CARSVTGELDNEQFF; CDR3nt: TGTGCCAGAAGCGTTACAGGTGAACTGGACAATGAGCAGTTCTTC
abundance: .; v_gene: TRBV13; j_gene: TRBJ2-7; d_gene: TRBD1; CDR3aa: CASSFGDRGYEQYF; CDR3nt: TGTGCCAGCAGCTTTGGGGACAGGGGCTACGAGCAGTACTTC
abundance: .; v_gene: TRBV5-4; j_gene: TRBJ2-7; d_gene: TRBD2; CDR3aa: CASSPSSGRHYEQYF; CDR3nt: TGTGCCAGCAGCCCCTCGAGCGGGAGGCACTACGAGCAGTACTTC
abundance: few; v_gene: TRBV19; j_gene: TRBJ2-4; d_gene: TRBD2; CDR3aa: CASRISWTSGRAGRAKNIQYF; CDR3nt: TGTGCCAGTAGAATATCCTGGACTAGCGGGAGGGCCGGTAGGGCCAAAAACATTCAGTACTTC
abundance: .; v_gene: TRBV7-8; j_gene: TRBJ2-1; d_gene: TRBD2; CDR3aa: CASSLTSGAGGEQFF; CDR3nt: TGTGCCAGCAGCTTAACTAGCGGGGCTGGGGGTGAGCAGTTCTTC
abundance: few; v_gene: TRBV5-1; j_gene: TRBJ2-7; d_gene: .; CDR3aa: CASSSTGPRVQYF; CDR3nt: TGCGCCAGCAGCTCTACAGGTCCTCGGGTGCAGTACTTC
abundance: .; v_gene: TRBV25-1; j_gene: TRBJ2-1; d_gene: .; CDR3aa: CASSEWRGDSYNEQFF; CDR3nt: TGTGCCAGCAGTGAGTGGAGAGGAGACTCCTACAATGAGCAGTTCTTC
abundance: .; v_gene: TRBV27; j_gene: TRBJ2-1; d_gene: .; CDR3aa: CASSFQGNSYNEQFF; CDR3nt: TGTGCCAGCAGTTTCCAAGGGAACTCCTACAATGAGCAGTTCTTC